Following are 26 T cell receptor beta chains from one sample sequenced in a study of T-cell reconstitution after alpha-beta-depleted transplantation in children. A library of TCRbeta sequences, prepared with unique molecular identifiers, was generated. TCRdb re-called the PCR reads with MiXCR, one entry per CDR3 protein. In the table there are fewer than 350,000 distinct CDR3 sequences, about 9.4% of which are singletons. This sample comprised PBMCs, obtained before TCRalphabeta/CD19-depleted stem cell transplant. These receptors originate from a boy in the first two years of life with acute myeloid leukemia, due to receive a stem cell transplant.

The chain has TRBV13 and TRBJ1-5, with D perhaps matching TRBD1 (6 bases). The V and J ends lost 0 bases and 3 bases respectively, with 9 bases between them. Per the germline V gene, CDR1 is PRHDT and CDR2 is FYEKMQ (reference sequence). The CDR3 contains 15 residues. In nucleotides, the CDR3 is TGTGCCAGCAGCTTAGGCAGACAGGCCAATCAGCCCCAGCATTTT. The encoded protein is CASSLGRQANQPQHF.

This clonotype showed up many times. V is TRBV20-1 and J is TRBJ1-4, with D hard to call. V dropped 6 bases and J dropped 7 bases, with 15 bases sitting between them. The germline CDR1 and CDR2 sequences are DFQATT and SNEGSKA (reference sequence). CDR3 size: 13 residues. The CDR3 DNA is TGCAGTGCCGATGGTACCCCGGGTGAAAAACTGTTTTTT. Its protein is CSADGTPGEKLFF.

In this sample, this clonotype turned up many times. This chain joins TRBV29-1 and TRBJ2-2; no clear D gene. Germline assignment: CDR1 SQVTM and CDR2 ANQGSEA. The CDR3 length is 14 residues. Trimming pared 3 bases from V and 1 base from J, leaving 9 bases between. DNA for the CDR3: TGCAGCGTTGATCTGTCAGGGAACACCGGGGAGCTGTTTTTT. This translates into CSVDLSGNTGELFF.

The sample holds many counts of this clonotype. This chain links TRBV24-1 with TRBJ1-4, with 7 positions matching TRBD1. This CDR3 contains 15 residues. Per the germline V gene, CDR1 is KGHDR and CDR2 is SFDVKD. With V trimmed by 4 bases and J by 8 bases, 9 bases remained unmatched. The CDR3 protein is CATSEPQGKGEKLFF. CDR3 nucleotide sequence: TGTGCCACCAGTGAACCACAGGGGAAGGGGGAAAAACTGTTTTTT.

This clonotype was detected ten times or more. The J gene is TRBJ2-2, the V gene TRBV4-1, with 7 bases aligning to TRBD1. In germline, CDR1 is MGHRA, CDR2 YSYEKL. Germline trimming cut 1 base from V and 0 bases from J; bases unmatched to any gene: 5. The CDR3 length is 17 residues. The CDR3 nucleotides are TGCGCCAGCAGCCAAGCTTACAGGGGCGCGAACACCGGGGAGCTGTTTTTT. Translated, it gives CASSQAYRGANTGELFF.

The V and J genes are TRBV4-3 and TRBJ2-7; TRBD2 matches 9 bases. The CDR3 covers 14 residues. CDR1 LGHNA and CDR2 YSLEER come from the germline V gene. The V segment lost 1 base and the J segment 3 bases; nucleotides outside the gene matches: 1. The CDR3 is CASSQVAGDYEQYF. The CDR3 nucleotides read TGCGCCAGCAGCCAAGTAGCGGGGGACTACGAGCAGTACTTC.

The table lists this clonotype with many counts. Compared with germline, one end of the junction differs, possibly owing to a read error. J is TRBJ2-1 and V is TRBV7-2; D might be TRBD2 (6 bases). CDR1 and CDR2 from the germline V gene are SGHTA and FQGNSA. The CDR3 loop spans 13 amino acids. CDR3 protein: CASKLASNNEQFF. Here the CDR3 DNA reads TGTGCCAGCAAACTAGCCTCCAACAATGAGCAGTTCTTC.

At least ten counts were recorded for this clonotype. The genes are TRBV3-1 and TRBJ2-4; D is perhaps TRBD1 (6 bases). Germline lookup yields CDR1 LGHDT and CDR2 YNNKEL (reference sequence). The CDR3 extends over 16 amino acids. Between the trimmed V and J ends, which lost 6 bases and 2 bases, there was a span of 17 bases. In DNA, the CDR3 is TGTGCCAGCAGTCATACAGGGAGCGAGCCCAAAAACATTCAGTACTTC. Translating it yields CASSHTGSEPKNIQYF. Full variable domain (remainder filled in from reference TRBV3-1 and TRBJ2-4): DTAVSQTPKYLVTQMGNDKSIKCEQNLGHDTMYWYKQDSKKFLKIMFSYNNKELIINETVPNRFSPKSPDKAHLNLHINSLELGDSAVYFCASSHTGSEPKNIQYFGAGTRLSVL.

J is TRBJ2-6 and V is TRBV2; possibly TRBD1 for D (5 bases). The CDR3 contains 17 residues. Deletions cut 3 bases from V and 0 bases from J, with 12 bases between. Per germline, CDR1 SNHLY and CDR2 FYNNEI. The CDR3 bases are TGTGCCAGCAGTGAGGGGCAGGGTCTCTCTGGGGCCAACGTCCTGACTTTC. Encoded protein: CASSEGQGLSGANVLTF. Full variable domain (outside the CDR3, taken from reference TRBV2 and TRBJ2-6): EPEVTQTPSHQVTQMGQEVILRCVPISNHLYFYWYRQILGQKVEFLVSFYNNEISEKSEIFDDQFSVERPDGSNFTLKIRSTKLEDSAMYFCASSEGQGLSGANVLTFGAGSRLTVL.

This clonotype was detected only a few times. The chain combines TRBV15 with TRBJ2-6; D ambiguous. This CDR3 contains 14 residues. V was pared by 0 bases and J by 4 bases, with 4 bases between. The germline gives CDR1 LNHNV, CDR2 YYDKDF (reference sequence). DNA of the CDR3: TGTGCCACCAGCAGAGATCCCGGGGCCAACGTCCTGACTTTC. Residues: CATSRDPGANVLTF.

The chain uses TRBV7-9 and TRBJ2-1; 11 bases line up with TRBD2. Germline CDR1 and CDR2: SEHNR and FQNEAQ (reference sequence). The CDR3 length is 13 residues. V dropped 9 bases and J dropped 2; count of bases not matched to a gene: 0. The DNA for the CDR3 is TGTGCCAGGACTAGCGGGGCCTACAATGAGCAGTTCTTC. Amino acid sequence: CARTSGAYNEQFF.

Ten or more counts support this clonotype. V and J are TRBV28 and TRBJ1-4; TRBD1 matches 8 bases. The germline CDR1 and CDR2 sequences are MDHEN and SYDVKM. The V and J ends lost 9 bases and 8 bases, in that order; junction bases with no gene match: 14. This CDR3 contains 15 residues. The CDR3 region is CASVPAGGMREKLFF. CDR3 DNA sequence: TGTGCCAGTGTCCCAGCAGGGGGCATGAGGGAAAAACTGTTTTTT. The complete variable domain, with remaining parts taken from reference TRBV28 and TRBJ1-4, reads DVKVTQSSRYLVKRTGEKVFLECVQDMDHENMFWYRQDPGLGLRLIYFSYDVKMKEKGDIPEGYSVSREKKERFSLILESASTNQTSMYLCASVPAGGMREKLFFGSGTQLSVL.

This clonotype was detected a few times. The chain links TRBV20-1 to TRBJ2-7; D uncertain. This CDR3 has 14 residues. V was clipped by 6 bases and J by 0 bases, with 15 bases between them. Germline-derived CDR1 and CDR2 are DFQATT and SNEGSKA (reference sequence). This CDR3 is CSAGPGPPSYEQYF. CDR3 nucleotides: TGCAGTGCGGGCCCGGGTCCTCCCTCCTACGAGCAGTACTTC.

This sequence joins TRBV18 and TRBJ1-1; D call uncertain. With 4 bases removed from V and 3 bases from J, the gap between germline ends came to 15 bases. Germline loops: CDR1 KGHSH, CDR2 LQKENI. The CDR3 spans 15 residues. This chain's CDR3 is CASSLLAGRDTEAFF. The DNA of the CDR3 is TGTGCCAGCTCACTCCTCGCCGGGCGGGACACTGAAGCTTTCTTT.

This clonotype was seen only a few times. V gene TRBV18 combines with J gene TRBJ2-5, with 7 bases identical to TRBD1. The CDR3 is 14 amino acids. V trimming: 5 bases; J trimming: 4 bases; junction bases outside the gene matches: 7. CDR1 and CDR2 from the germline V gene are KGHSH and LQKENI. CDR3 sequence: CASSALRGSETQYF. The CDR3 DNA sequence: TGTGCCAGCTCAGCCCTCAGGGGGTCAGAGACCCAGTACTTC.

This CDR3 reads CASSIGGQGGYGYTF. The DNA of the CDR3 is TGTGCCAGCAGCATAGGGGGACAGGGAGGCTATGGCTACACCTTC. The rearrangement uses TRBV7-9 and TRBJ1-2; 9 bases match TRBD1. The V gene's germline CDR1 is SEHNR and CDR2 FQNEAQ (reference sequence). Germline trimming cut 5 bases from V and 4 bases from J; bases unmatched to any gene: 8. This CDR3 has 15 amino acids.

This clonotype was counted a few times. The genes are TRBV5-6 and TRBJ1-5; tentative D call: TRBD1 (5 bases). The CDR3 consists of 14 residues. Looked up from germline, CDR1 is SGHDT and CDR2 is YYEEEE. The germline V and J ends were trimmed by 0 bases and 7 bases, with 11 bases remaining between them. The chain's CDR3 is CASSLGWGGQPQHF. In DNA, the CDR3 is TGTGCCAGCAGCTTGGGATGGGGCGGACAGCCCCAGCATTTT.

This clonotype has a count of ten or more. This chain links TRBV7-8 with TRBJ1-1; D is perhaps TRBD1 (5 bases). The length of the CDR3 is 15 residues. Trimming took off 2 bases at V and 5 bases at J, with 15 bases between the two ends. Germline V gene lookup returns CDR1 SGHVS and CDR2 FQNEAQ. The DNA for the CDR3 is TGTGCCAGCAGCTTAACTCTTGTAAGGGGAACTGAAGCTTTCTTT. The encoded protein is CASSLTLVRGTEAFF.

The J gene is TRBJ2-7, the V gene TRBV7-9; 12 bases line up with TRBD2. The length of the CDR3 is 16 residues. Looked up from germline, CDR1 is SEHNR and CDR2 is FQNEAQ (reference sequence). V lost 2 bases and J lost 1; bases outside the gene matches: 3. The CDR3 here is CASSLRLAGASYEQYF. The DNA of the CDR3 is TGTGCCAGCAGCTTAAGACTAGCGGGAGCATCCTACGAGCAGTACTTC.

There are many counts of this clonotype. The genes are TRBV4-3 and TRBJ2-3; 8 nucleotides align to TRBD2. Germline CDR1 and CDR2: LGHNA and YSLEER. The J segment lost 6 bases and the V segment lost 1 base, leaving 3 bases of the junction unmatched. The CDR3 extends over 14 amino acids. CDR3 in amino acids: CASSQAASGDTQYF. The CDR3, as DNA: TGCGCCAGCAGCCAAGCGGCTAGCGGGGATACGCAGTATTTT.

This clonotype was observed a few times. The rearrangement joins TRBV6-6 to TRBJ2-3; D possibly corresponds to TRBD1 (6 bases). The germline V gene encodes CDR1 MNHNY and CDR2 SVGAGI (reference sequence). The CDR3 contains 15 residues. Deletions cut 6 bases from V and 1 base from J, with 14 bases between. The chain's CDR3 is CASRTYRERTDTQYF. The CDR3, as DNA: TGTGCCAGCAGGACATACAGGGAACGCACAGATACGCAGTATTTT.

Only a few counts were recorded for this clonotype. CDR3 sequence reads: CASSQTYGYTF. As DNA, the CDR3 is TGTGCCAGCAGTCAGACCTATGGCTACACCTTC. The rearrangement uses TRBV6-1 and TRBJ1-2; D gene unclear. Trimming took 5 bases from V and 4 from J, leaving 5 bases between them. Germline values: CDR1 MNHNS, CDR2 SASEGT. This CDR3 spans 11 amino acids.

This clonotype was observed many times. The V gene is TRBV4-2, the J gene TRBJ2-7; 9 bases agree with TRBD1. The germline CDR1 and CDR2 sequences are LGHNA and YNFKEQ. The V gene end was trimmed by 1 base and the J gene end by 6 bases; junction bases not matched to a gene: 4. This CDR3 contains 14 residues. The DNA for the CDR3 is TGTGCCAGCAGCCAAGTTCACAGGGGGCGCGAGCAGTACTTC. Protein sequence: CASSQVHRGREQYF.

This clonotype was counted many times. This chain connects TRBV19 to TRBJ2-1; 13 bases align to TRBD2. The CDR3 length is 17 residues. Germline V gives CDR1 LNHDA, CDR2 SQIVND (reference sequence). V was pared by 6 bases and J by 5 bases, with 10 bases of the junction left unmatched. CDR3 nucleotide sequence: TGTGCCAGTAGGCCGGGACTAGCGGGGAGATCGGACAATGAGCAGTTCTTC. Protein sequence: CASRPGLAGRSDNEQFF.

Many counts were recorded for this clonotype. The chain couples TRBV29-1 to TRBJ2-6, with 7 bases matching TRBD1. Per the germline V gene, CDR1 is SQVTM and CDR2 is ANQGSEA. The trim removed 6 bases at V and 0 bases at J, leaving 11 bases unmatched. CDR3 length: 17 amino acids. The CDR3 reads CSVVSGGPFSGANVLTF. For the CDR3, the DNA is TGCAGCGTCGTATCAGGGGGTCCCTTCTCTGGGGCCAACGTCCTGACTTTC.

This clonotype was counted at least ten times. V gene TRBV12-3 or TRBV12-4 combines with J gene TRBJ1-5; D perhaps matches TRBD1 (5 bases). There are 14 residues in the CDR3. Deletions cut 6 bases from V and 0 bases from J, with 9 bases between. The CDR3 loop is CASRGRISNQPQHF. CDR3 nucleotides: TGTGCCAGCAGGGGACGGATTAGCAATCAGCCCCAGCATTTT.